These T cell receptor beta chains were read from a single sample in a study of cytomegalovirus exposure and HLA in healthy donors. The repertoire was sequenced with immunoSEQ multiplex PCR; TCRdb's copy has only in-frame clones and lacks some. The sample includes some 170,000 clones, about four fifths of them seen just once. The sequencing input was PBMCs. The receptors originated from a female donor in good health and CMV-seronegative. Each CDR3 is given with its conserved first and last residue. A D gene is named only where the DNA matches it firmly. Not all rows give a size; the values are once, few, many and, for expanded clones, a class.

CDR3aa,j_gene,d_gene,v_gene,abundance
CASSTDRGLEKLFF,TRBJ1-4,TRBD1,TRBV2,NA
CASSRNTEAFF,TRBJ1-1,NA,TRBV7-9,NA
CASSFGDIMNTEAFF,TRBJ1-1,NA,TRBV7-9,NA
CASSSAGLGTYEQYF,TRBJ2-7,NA,TRBV5-4,NA
CASSYSAPDTQYF,TRBJ2-3,NA,TRBV6-5,NA
CASSKGLPGQPYEQFF,TRBJ2-1,TRBD1,TRBV27,NA
CASSLALGGLAGGNEQFF,TRBJ2-1,TRBD2,TRBV5-1,NA
CASSWPGLAVTEQYF,TRBJ2-7,TRBD2,TRBV7-9,few
CASRIGEGAYGYTF,TRBJ1-2,TRBD1,TRBV6-1,NA
CASSGRTSVQQYF,TRBJ2-3,TRBD2,TRBV6-1,NA
CASSLVETAITGSPLHF,TRBJ1-6,NA,TRBV5-8,NA
CSSSHPAFNGSKAYNEQFF,TRBJ2-1,NA,TRBV7-9,NA
CASRTTLTSYEQYF,TRBJ2-7,NA,TRBV6-1,NA
CASSGGQGDNQPQHF,TRBJ1-5,TRBD1,TRBV7-6,NA
CASSFRGGTPYEQYF,TRBJ2-7,NA,TRBV7-8,NA
CASSPRLGLTYEQYF,TRBJ2-7,NA,TRBV28,NA
CSVHNPTGNTEAFF,TRBJ1-1,NA,TRBV29-1,NA
CASSSTSGYQETQYF,TRBJ2-5,TRBD2,TRBV7-9,NA
CASSQTGRETQYF,TRBJ2-5,TRBD1,TRBV5-4,NA
CASSISSSSTDTQYF,TRBJ2-3,NA,TRBV5-5,NA
CATSREGHSYNSPLHF,TRBJ1-6,NA,TRBV15,NA
CASSQGLADSNEQFF,TRBJ2-1,NA,TRBV4-1,NA
CASSLGQENIRYEQYF,TRBJ2-7,TRBD1,TRBV7-9,few
CASNLRGSSSYNEQFF,TRBJ2-1,NA,TRBV2,once
CASKEQGTNYGYTF,TRBJ1-2,NA,TRBV2,NA
CASSLGASTDTQYF,TRBJ2-3,NA,TRBV13,once